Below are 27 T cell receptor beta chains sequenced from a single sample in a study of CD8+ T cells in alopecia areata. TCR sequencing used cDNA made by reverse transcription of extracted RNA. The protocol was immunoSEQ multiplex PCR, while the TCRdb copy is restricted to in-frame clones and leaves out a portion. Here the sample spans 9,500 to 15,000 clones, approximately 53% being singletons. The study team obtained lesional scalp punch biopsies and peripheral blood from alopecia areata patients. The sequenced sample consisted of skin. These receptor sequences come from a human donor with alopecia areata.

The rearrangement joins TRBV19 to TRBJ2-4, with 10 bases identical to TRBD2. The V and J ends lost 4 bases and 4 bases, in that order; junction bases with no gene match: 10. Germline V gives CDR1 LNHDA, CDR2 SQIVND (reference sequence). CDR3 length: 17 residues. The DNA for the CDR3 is TGTGCCAGTAGTAACTTACTCCGGACTAGCGGTAAAAACATTCAGTACTTC. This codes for CASSNLLRTSGKNIQYF.

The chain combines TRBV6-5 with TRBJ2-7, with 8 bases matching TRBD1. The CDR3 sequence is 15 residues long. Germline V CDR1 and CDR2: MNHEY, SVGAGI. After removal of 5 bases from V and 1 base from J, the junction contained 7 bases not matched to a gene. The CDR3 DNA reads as TGTGCCAGCAGTCGACAGGGGCCCCATTCCTACGAGCAGTACTTC. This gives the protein CASSRQGPHSYEQYF.

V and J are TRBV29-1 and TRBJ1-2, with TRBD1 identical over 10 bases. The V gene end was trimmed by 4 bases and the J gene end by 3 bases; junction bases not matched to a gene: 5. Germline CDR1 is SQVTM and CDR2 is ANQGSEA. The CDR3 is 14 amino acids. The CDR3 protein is CSVVAGTGDYGYTF. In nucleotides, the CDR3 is TGCAGCGTTGTGGCCGGGACAGGGGACTATGGCTACACCTTC.

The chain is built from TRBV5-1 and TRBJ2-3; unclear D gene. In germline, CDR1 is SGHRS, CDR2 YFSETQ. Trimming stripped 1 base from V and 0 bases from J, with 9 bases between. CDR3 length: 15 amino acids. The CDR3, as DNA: TGCGCCAGCAGCTTGTATCCCAGAAGCACAGATACGCAGTATTTT. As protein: CASSLYPRSTDTQYF. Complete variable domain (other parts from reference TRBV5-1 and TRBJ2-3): KAGVTQTPRYLIKTRGQQVTLSCSPISGHRSVSWYQQTPGQGLQFLFEYFSETQRNKGNFPGRFSGRQFSNSRSEMNVSTLELGDSALYLCASSLYPRSTDTQYFGPGTRLTVL.

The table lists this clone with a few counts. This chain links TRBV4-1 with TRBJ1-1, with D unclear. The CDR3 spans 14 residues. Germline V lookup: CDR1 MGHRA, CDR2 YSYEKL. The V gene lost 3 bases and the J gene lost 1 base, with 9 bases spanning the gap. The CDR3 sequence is CASSHGLQNTEAFF. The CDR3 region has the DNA TGCGCCAGCAGCCACGGACTCCAGAACACTGAAGCTTTCTTT.

CDR3 sequence: CAISGTLTGPGGYTF. CDR3 coding DNA: TGTGCCATCAGTGGGACACTTACAGGGCCTGGGGGCTACACCTTC. The chain recombines TRBV10-3 with TRBJ1-2; a possible D gene is TRBD1 (6 bases). Deletions cut 4 bases from V and 8 bases from J, with 20 bases between. This CDR3 has 15 residues. CDR1 and CDR2 (germline): ENHRY, SYGVKD.

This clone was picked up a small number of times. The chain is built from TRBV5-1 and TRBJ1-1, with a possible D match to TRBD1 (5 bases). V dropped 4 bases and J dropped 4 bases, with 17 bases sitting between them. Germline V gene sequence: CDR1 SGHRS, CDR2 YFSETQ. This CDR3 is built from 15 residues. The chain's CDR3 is CASSAGTRRGTEAFF. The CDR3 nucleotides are TGCGCCAGCAGCGCAGGGACGCGGAGGGGCACTGAAGCTTTCTTT.

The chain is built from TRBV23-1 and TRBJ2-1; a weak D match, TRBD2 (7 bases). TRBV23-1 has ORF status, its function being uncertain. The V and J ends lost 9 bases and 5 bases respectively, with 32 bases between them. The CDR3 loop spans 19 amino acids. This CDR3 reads CARGKGGYKPGRRHNEQFF. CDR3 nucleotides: TGCGCCAGGGGGAAGGGGGGGTATAAGCCCGGACGAAGGCACAATGAGCAGTTCTTC.

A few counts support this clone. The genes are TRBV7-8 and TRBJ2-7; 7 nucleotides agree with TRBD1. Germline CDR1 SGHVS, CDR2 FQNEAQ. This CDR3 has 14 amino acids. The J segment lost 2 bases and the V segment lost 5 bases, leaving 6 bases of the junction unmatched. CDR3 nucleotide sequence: TGTGCCAGCAGCCTCCACAGGGGAGCCTACGAGCAGTACTTC. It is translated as CASSLHRGAYEQYF.

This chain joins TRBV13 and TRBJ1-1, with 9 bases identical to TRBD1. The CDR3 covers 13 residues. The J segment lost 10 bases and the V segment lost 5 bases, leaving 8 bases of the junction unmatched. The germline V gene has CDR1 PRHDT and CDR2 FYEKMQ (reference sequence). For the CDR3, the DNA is TGTGCCAGCAGCCCGGGACAGGGAGAGGTAGCTTTCTTT. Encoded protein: CASSPGQGEVAFF.

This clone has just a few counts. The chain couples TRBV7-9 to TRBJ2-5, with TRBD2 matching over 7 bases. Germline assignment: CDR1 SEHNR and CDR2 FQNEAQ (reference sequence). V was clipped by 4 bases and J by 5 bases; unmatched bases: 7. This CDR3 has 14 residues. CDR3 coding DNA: TGTGCCAGCAGCTCAGCAGCGGGGTCGGAGACCCAGTACTTC. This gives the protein CASSSAAGSETQYF.

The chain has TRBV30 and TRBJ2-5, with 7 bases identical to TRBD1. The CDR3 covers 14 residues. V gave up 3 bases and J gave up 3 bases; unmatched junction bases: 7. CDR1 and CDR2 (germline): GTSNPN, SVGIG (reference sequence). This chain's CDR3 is CAWSRQGLEETQYF. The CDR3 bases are TGTGCCTGGAGCCGACAGGGTTTGGAAGAGACCCAGTACTTC.

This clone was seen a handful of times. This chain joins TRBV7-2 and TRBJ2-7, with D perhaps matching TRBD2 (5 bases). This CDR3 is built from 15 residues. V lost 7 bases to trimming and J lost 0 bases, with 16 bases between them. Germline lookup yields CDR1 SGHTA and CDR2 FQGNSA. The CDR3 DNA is TGTGCCAGCACTCGAGGCGGGCTAGCCTCCTACGAGCAGTACTTC. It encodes CASTRGGLASYEQYF.

DNA for the CDR3: TGCAGCGTTGATATGCGTGGAGGGAGGAAAACTGAAGCTTTCTTT. Translation gives CSVDMRGGRKTEAFF. The V call is TRBV29-1, the J call TRBJ1-1; D unresolved. The germline V and J ends were trimmed by 3 bases and 5 bases, with 19 bases remaining between them. Germline V gene lookup returns CDR1 SQVTM and CDR2 ANQGSEA. This CDR3 is built from 15 residues. The full variable domain, its missing parts supplied by reference TRBV29-1 and TRBJ1-1, is SAVISQKPSRDICQRGTSLTIQCQVDSQVTMMFWYRQQPGQSLTLIATANQGSEATYESGFVIDKFPISRPNLTFSTLTVSNMSPEDSSIYLCSVDMRGGRKTEAFFGQGTRLTVV.

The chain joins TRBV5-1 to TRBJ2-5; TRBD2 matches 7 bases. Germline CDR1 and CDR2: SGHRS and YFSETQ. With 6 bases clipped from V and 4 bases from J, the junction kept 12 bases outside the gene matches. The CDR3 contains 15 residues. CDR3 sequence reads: CASKWREWGPETQYF. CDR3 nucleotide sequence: TGCGCCAGCAAATGGCGGGAGTGGGGCCCAGAGACCCAGTACTTC.

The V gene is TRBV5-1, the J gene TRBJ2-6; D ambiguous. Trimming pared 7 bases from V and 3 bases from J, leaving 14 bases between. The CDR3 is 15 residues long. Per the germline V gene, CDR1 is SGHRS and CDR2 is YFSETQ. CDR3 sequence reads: CASARVSIGANVLTF. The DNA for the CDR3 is TGCGCCAGCGCTAGGGTGTCCATTGGGGCCAACGTCCTGACTTTC.

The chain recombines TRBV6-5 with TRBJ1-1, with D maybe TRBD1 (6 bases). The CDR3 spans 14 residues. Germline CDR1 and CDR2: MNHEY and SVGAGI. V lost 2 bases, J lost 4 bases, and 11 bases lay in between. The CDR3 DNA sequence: TGTGCCAGCAGTTACAACGGGGGCGGCACTGAAGCTTTCTTT. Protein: CASSYNGGGTEAFF.

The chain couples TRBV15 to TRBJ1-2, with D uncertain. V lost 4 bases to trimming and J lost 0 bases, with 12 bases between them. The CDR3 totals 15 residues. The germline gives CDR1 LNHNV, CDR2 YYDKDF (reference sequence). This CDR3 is CATSISTAANYGYTF. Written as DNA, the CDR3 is TGTGCCACCAGCATCTCGACCGCGGCTAACTATGGCTACACCTTC.

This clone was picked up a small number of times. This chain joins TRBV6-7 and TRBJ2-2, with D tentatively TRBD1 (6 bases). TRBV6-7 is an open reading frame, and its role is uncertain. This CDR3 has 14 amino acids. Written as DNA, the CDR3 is TGTGCAACGTGGCAAGAACAGGGCGCCGGGGAGCTGTTTTTT. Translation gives CATWQEQGAGELFF.

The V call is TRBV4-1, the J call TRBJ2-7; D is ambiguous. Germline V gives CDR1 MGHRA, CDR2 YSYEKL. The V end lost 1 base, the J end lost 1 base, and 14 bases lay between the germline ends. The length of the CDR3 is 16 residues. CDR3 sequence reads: CASSQVEERKSYEQYF. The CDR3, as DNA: TGCGCCAGCAGCCAAGTTGAGGAAAGGAAGTCCTACGAGCAGTACTTC.

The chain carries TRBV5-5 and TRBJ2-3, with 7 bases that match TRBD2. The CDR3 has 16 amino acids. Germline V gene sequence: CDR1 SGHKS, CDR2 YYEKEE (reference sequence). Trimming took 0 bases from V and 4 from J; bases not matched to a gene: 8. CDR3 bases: TGTGCCAGCAGCTTGGGTGGCGGGAGACGTCCAGATACGCAGTATTTT. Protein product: CASSLGGGRRPDTQYF.

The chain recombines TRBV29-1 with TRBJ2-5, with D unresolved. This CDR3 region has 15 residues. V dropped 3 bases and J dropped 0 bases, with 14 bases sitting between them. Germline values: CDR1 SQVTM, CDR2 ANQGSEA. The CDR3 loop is CSVEGDPSYQETQYF. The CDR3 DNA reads TGCAGCGTTGAGGGCGACCCCTCGTACCAAGAGACCCAGTACTTC.

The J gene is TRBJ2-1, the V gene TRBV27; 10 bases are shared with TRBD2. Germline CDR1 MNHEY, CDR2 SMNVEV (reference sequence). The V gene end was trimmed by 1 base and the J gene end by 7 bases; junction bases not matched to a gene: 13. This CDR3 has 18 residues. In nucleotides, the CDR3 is TGTGCCAGCAGTTTATGGGGTCTAGCGGGGGAGAAGGGGAATGAGCAGTTCTTC. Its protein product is CASSLWGLAGEKGNEQFF.

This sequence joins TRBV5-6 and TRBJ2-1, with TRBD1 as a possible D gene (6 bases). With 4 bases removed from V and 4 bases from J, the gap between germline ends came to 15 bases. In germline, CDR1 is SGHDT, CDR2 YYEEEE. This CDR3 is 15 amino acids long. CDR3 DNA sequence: TGTGCCAGCAGCCTCTGGACAGACCTTTACAATGAGCAGTTCTTC. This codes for CASSLWTDLYNEQFF.

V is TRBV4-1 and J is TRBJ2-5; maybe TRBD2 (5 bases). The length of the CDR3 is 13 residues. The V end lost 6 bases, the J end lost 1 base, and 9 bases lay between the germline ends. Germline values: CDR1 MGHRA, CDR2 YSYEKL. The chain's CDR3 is CASRRAFQETQYF. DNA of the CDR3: TGCGCCAGCAGGAGGGCATTCCAAGAGACCCAGTACTTC.

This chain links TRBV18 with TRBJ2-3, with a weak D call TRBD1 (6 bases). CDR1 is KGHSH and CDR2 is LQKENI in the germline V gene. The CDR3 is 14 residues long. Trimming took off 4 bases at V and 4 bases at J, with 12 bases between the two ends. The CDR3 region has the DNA TGTGCCAGCTCACGGCAGGGGATCTCAGATACGCAGTATTTT. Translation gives CASSRQGISDTQYF.

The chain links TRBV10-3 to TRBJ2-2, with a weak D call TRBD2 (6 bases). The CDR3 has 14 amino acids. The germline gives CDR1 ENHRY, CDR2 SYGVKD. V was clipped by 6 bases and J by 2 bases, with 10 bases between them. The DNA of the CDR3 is TGTGCCATCAGGGGGACTTATAACACCGGGGAGCTGTTTTTT. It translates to CAIRGTYNTGELFF.